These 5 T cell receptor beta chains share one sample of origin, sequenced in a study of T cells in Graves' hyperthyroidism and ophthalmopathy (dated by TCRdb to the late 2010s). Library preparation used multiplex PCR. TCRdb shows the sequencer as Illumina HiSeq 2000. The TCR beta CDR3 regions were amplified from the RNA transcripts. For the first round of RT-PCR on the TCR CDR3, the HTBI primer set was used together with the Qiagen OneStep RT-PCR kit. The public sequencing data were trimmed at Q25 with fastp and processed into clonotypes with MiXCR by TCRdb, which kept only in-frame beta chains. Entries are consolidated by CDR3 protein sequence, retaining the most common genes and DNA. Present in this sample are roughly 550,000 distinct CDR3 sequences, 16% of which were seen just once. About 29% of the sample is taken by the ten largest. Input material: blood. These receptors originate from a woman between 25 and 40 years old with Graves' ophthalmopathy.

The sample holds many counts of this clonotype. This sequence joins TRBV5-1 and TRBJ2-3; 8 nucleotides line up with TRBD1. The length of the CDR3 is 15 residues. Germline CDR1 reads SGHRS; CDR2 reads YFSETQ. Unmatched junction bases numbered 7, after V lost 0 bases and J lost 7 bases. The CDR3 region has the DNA TGCGCCAGCAGCTTGGAGGGGGACAGGAGGAATACGCAGTATTTT. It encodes CASSLEGDRRNTQYF.

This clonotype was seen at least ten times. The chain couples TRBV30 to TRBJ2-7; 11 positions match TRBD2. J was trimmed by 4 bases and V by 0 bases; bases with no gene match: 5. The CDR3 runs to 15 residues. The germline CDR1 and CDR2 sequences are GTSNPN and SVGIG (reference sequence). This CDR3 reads CAWSVGLAGGYEQYF. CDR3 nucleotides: TGTGCCTGGAGTGTAGGTCTAGCGGGAGGTTACGAGCAGTACTTC.

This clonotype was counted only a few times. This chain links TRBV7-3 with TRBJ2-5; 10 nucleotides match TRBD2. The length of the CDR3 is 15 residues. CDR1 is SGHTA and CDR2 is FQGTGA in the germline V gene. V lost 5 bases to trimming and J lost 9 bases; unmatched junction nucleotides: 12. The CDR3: CASSPGSLAGVPQYF. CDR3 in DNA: TGTGCCAGCAGCCCAGGGTCGCTAGCGGGAGTGCCCCAGTACTTC.

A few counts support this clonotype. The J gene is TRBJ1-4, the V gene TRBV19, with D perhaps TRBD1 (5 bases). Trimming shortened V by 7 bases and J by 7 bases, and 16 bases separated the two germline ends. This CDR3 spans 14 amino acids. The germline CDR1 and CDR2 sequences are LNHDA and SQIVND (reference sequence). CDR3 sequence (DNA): TGTGCCAGTACCAGGGACGGGCTTATTGAAAAACTGTTTTTT. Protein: CASTRDGLIEKLFF.

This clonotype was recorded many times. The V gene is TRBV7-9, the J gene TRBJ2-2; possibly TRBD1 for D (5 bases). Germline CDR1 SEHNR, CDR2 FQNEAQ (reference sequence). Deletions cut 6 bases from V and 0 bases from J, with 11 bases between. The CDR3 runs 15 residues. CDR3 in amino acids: CASRARTPNTGELFF. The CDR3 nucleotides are TGTGCCAGCAGGGCAAGGACACCGAACACCGGGGAGCTGTTTTTT.